One and the same sample provided the 8 T cell receptor beta chains below, sequenced in a study of blood T cell repertoires in COVID-19. Only in-frame clones appear in the TCRdb table, and some are missing; sequencing was by immunoSEQ multiplex PCR. The repertoire holds tens of thousands of clones, about 80% seen once, with 15% to 20% in the top ten. The specimen was peripheral blood. These receptors were taken from a human donor in a cohort sampled during active COVID-19.

The CDR3 loop reads CASSQVISRYEQYF. As DNA, the CDR3 is TGCGCCAGCAGCCAAGTTATAAGCAGGTACGAGCAGTACTTC. V gene TRBV4-1 combines with J gene TRBJ2-7; unclear D gene. The CDR3 consists of 14 residues. The germline V and J ends were trimmed by 1 base and 4 bases, with 11 bases remaining between them. The germline CDR1 and CDR2 sequences are MGHRA and YSYEKL.

The chain has TRBV10-3 and TRBJ2-1; the D gene is possibly TRBD1 (6 bases). The CDR3 extends over 17 amino acids. Trimming left V 3 bases short and J 5 bases short, with 20 bases between. Germline CDR1 and CDR2: ENHRY and SYGVKD. The CDR3 region is CAISDTVGFAGDNEQFF. The CDR3 DNA reads as TGTGCCATCAGTGACACTGTCGGCTTCGCAGGGGACAATGAGCAGTTCTTC.

The chain carries TRBV5-8 and TRBJ2-3; 9 bases fit TRBD2. CDR1 SGHTS and CDR2 YDEGEE come from the germline V gene. This CDR3 has 20 residues. V shed 0 bases and J 0 bases; nucleotides not matched to a gene: 14. CDR3 sequence reads: CASSLGWVAGDLTSTDTQYF. The CDR3 coding sequence is TGTGCCAGCAGCTTGGGGTGGGTAGCGGGGGACCTAACCAGCACAGATACGCAGTATTTT. The whole variable domain, filled in from reference TRBV5-8 and TRBJ2-3, reads EAGVTQSPTHLIKTRGQQATLRCSPISGHTSVYWYQQALGLGLQFLLWYDEGEERNRGNFPPRFSGRQFPNYSSELNVNALELEDSALYLCASSLGWVAGDLTSTDTQYFGPGTRLTVL.

The CDR3 nucleotides read TGTGCCACCAGCAGAGATCTAAAACAGGGGGCCTACAATGAGCAGTTCTTC. Residues: CATSRDLKQGAYNEQFF. The rearrangement joins TRBV15 to TRBJ2-1; TRBD1 matches at 8 bases. CDR3 length: 17 residues. CDR1 and CDR2 from the germline V gene are LNHNV and YYDKDF (reference sequence). The J segment lost 2 bases and the V segment lost 0 bases, leaving 6 bases of the junction unmatched.

This clone came up a few times. The chain links TRBV7-6 to TRBJ1-1; D not certain. V was trimmed by 1 base and J by 1 base, leaving 10 bases between them. Germline loops: CDR1 SGHVS, CDR2 FNYEAQ. The CDR3 totals 15 residues. The CDR3 sequence: CASSLEARQNTEAFF. The DNA of the CDR3 is TGTGCCAGCAGCTTAGAGGCCAGGCAGAACACTGAAGCTTTCTTT.

The chain combines TRBV27 with TRBJ1-1; a weak D match, TRBD1 (5 bases). This CDR3 spans 15 amino acids. The germline CDR1 and CDR2 sequences are MNHEY and SMNVEV (reference sequence). V lost 3 bases and J 4 bases, leaving 15 bases between the germline ends. In nucleotides, the CDR3 is TGTGCCAGCAGTTTGACTGCAGGGCTTGGCACTGAAGCTTTCTTT. Translation gives CASSLTAGLGTEAFF.

In its sample, this clone was seen a few times. The chain couples TRBV30 to TRBJ2-7; D is undetermined. CDR1 is GTSNPN and CDR2 is SVGIG in the germline V gene (reference sequence). This CDR3 is 12 amino acids long. The V gene lost 7 bases and the J gene lost 6 bases, with 16 bases spanning the gap. The CDR3 region is CASGGYDSEQYF. The CDR3 region has the DNA TGTGCCTCCGGCGGTTATGACTCCGAGCAGTACTTC.

V is TRBV2 and J is TRBJ2-7; tentatively, D is TRBD1 (6 bases). CDR3 length: 14 amino acids. CDR1 SNHLY and CDR2 FYNNEI come from the germline V gene. Deletions cut 6 bases from V and 2 bases from J, with 14 bases between. The CDR3, as DNA: TGTGCCAGCAGGAAACAGGGTCCGCCCTACGAGCAGTACTTC. It specifies CASRKQGPPYEQYF.